This entry features one T cell receptor (beta chain) sequence. This sample stems from a study of blood T cell repertoires in COVID-19. The protocol was immunoSEQ multiplex PCR, while the TCRdb copy is restricted to in-frame clones and leaves out a portion. The data hold roughly 230,000 clones, with approximately 90% observed a single time. Per the germline V gene, CDR1 is GTSNPN and CDR2 is SVGIG (reference sequence). V lost 2 bases and J lost 4; bases outside the gene matches: 8. The CDR3 contains 16 residues. The sequencing sample was made of peripheral blood. This sequence joins TRBV30 and TRBJ2-1, with 10 positions matching TRBD2. The receptor was isolated from a man aged 65-85 years with acute or convalescent COVID-19. CDR3 amino acids: CAWSRGWTSGYNEQFF. For the CDR3, the DNA is TGTGCCTGGAGTCGGGGATGGACTAGCGGTTACAATGAGCAGTTCTTC.